Shown below are 13 T cell receptor beta chains from a single sample sequenced in a study of somatic mutations in cytotoxic T cells in rheumatoid arthritis. Sequencing was performed with immunoSEQ multiplex PCR; in TCRdb, only in-frame clones are kept and a portion is missing. The table includes over 2,500 clones, around 82% detected once. Sequenced: CD8+ T cells sorted from blood. The receptors shown here come from a woman aged 45-65 years with rheumatoid arthritis.

This rearrangement joins TRBV19 to TRBJ1-1, with 11 bases aligning to TRBD1. V shed 6 bases and J 1 base; nucleotides not matched to a gene: 10. Germline V CDR1 and CDR2: LNHDA, SQIVND (reference sequence). CDR3 size: 17 residues. Here the CDR3 DNA reads TGTGCCAGTAGGGCCCGGGACAGGGGGGCAACGAACACTGAAGCTTTCTTT. Translating gives CASRARDRGATNTEAFF.

The chain uses TRBV5-1 and TRBJ1-2, with TRBD1 identical over 7 bases. V lost 4 bases, J lost 11 bases, and 8 bases stayed unmatched. This CDR3 region has 12 residues. CDR1 and CDR2 (germline): SGHRS, YFSETQ. CDR3 nucleotide sequence: TGCGCCAGCAGCGGGGACAGCGTCATGTACACCTTC. Translating gives CASSGDSVMYTF.

The V and J genes are TRBV7-9 and TRBJ1-4; 7 positions match TRBD1. This CDR3 has 15 amino acids. From germline, CDR1 is SEHNR and CDR2 FQNEAQ (reference sequence). Losses at the gene ends were 5 bases for V and 0 bases for J; bases not matched to a gene: 3. CDR3 sequence: CASSPGTATNEKLFF. CDR3 DNA: TGTGCCAGCAGCCCGGGGACAGCAACTAATGAAAAACTGTTTTTT.

The gene calls are TRBV6-5 and TRBJ2-1; 12 bases map to TRBD2. Germline CDR1 is MNHEY and CDR2 is SVGAGI. The CDR3 spans 15 residues. J gave up 4 bases and V 5 bases, and 3 bases lay outside the gene matches. This CDR3 is CASSLLAGGYNEQFF. CDR3 in DNA: TGTGCCAGCAGTCTCCTAGCGGGAGGGTACAATGAGCAGTTCTTC.

This chain uses TRBV7-8 with TRBJ2-1; 10 nucleotides agree with TRBD2. V shed 1 base, J shed 5 bases, and the junction held 2 bases outside the gene matches. The germline gives CDR1 SGHVS, CDR2 FQNEAQ. The CDR3 spans 15 residues. The CDR3 DNA reads as TGTGCCAGCAGCTTAGTACTAGCGGGGAACAATGAGCAGTTCTTC. Translating gives CASSLVLAGNNEQFF.

The chain recombines TRBV15 with TRBJ1-5; TRBD1 matches 7 bases. V lost 3 bases, J lost 0 bases, and 5 bases stayed unmatched. The germline V gene has CDR1 LNHNV and CDR2 YYDKDF (reference sequence). This CDR3 region has 16 residues. The CDR3 DNA reads as TGTGCCACCAGCAGGGGGACAGCTTATAGCAATCAGCCCCAGCATTTT. Encoded protein: CATSRGTAYSNQPQHF.

This clone has more than one count but fewer than ten. The junction differs from germline at one of its ends, possibly a read error. The genes are TRBV7-7 and TRBJ2-5; 14 nucleotides align to TRBD2. Germline CDR1 reads SSHAT; CDR2 reads FNYEAQ (reference sequence). The CDR3 loop spans 16 amino acids. The CDR3 is CASSLGLAGGGETQYF. CDR3 in DNA: TGTGCTAGCAGCTTAGGACTAGCGGGAGGAGGAGAGACCCAGTACTTC.

The table lists this clone with a count of one. A read error may account for a junction end that differs from germline. The chain uses TRBV2 and TRBJ2-5; D is perhaps TRBD2 (6 bases). The V gene's germline CDR1 is SNHLY and CDR2 FYNNEI. The CDR3 covers 11 residues. The DNA for the CDR3 is TGTGCCAGCAGTGAAGGGGGGGACCAGCACTTC. Translated, it gives CASSEGGDQHF.

The chain joins TRBV7-6 to TRBJ2-7; 8 bases fit TRBD2. CDR3 length: 14 residues. The V gene end was trimmed by 2 bases and the J gene end by 5 bases; junction bases not matched to a gene: 5. Germline CDR1 SGHVS, CDR2 FNYEAQ. The CDR3 DNA reads TGTGCCAGCAGCTTACCGGGAGGGTTACACGAGCAGTACTTC. It translates to CASSLPGGLHEQYF.

Of note for this clone: The sample has other DNA sequences that encode this CDR3 too. The CDR3 nucleotides are TGTGCCAGCAGTTCACAACTAGCGGGAGATGCAGATACGCAGTATTTT. This gives the protein CASSSQLAGDADTQYF. The chain employs TRBV6-5 and TRBJ2-3; 11 nucleotides agree with TRBD2. CDR1 and CDR2 (germline): MNHEY, SVGAGI. The CDR3 is made up of 16 amino acids. V lost 4 bases and J lost 4; bases outside the gene matches: 7.

J is TRBJ2-5 and V is TRBV27; no clear D. The length of the CDR3 is 15 residues. Trimming shortened V by 1 base and J by 1 base, and 10 bases separated the two germline ends. Per the germline V gene, CDR1 is MNHEY and CDR2 is SMNVEV (reference sequence). The DNA for the CDR3 is TGTGCCAGCAGTTTATTTCTAGAGTCCCAAGAGACCCAGTACTTC. Translation gives CASSLFLESQETQYF.

The chain recombines TRBV28 with TRBJ2-1, with TRBD2 as a possible D gene (6 bases). CDR3 size: 11 residues. The germline gives CDR1 MDHEN, CDR2 SYDVKM. The DNA of the CDR3 is TGTGCTTCCGGGACTTACAATGAGCAGTTCTTC. It encodes CASGTYNEQFF.

This clone was observed a few times. This sequence joins TRBV30 and TRBJ1-3, with unresolved D. Per germline, CDR1 GTSNPN and CDR2 SVGIG (reference sequence). This CDR3 spans 11 amino acids. V was shortened by 3 bases and J by 7 bases, with 7 bases between the two germline ends. DNA of the CDR3: TGTGCCTGGAGCCCTACTAACACCATATATTTT. This encodes CAWSPTNTIYF.